What follows is one T cell receptor beta chain and its context. What it binds is not known. With the Oncomine TCR Beta short-read assay, DNA from cultured CD4+ T cells was sequenced. TCRdb reanalysed the PCR reads using MiXCR and keeps one entry per CDR3 protein. Among around 9,200 distinct CDR3 sequences listed, around 59% were seen once. Indicated treatment: approximately 10-day PBMC culture with coronavirus spike peptide pools or control peptides (ViraFEST assay). This specimen comes from a study of vaccination and CD4 T cells after COVID-19. Sequencing input: CD4+ T cells from blood, cultured in vitro. This receptor was taken from a human donor who had recovered from COVID-19.

CDR3 DNA: TGCAGTGCTAGTCAGGGGGTCGGCTACACCTTC. Encoded protein: CSASQGVGYTF. The chain carries TRBV20-1 and TRBJ1-2; 7 bases are shared with TRBD1. Per the germline V gene, CDR1 is DFQATT and CDR2 is SNEGSKA (reference sequence). V was clipped by 3 bases and J by 8 bases; unmatched bases: 3. The CDR3 totals 11 residues.